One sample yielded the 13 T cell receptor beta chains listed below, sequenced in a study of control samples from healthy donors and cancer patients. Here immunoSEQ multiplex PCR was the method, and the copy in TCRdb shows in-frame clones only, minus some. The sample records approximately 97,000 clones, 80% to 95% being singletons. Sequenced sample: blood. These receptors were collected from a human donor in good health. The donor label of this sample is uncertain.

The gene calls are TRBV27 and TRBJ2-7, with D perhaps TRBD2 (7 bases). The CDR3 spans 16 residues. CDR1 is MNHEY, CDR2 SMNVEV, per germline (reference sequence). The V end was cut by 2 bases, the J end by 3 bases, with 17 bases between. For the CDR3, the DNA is TGTGCCAGCAGTTTACGGGGGGCGGGGGACGACTACGAGCAGTACTTC. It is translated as CASSLRGAGDDYEQYF.

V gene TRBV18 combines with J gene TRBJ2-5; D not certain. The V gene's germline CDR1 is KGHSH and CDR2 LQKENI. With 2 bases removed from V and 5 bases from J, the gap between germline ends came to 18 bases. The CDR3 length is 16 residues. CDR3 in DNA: TGTGCCAGCTCACCAAGGGCTGTTATAGCAGCGGAGACCCAGTACTTC. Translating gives CASSPRAVIAAETQYF. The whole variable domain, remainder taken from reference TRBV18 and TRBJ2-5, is NAGVMQNPRHLVRRRGQEARLRCSPMKGHSHVYWYRQLPEEGLKFMVYLQKENIIDESGMPKERFSAEFPKEGPSILRIQQVVRGDSAAYFCASSPRAVIAAETQYFGPGTRLLVL.

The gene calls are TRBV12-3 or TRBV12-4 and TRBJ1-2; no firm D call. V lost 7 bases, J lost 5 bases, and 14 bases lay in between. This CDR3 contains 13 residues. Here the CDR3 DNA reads TGTGCCAGCACCCTAGACGGAGAGTATGGCTACACCTTC. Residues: CASTLDGEYGYTF.

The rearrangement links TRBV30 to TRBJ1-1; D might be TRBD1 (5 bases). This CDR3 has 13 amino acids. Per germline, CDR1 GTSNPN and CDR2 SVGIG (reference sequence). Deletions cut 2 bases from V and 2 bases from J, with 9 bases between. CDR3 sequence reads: CAWSPTGNTEAFF. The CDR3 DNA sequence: TGTGCCTGGAGTCCCACAGGCAACACTGAAGCTTTCTTT.

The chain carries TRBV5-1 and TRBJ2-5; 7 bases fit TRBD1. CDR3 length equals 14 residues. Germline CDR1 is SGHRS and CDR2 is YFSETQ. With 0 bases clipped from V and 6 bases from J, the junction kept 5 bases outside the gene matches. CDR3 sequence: CASSLGTGDKTQYF. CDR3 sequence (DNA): TGCGCCAGCAGCTTGGGTACAGGGGACAAGACCCAGTACTTC.

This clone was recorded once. The CDR3 coding sequence is TGTGCCAGCAGCCCGGGACAATCGGGCTACACCTTC. Translation gives CASSPGQSGYTF. The V gene is TRBV28, the J gene TRBJ1-2, with D possibly matching TRBD1 (6 bases). CDR1 and CDR2 (germline): MDHEN, SYDVKM. V was pared by 6 bases and J by 8 bases, with 13 bases between. The CDR3 runs 12 residues.

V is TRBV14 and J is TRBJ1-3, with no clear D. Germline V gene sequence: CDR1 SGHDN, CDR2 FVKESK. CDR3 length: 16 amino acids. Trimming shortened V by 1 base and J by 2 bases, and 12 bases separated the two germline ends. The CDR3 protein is CASSQGWEAAGNTIYF. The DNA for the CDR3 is TGTGCCAGCAGCCAAGGGTGGGAGGCTGCTGGAAACACCATATATTTT.

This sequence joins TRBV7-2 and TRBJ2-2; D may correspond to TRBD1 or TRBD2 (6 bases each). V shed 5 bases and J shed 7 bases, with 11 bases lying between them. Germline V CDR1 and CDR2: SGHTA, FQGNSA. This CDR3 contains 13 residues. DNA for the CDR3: TGTGCCAGCAGCCTAGGGGGAGGCGGGGAGCTGTTTTTT. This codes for CASSLGGGGELFF.

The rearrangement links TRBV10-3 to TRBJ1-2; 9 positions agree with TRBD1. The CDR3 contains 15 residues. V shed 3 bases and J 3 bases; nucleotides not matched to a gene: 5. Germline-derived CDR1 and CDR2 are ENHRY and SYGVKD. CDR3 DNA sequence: TGTGCCATCAGTGAAACAGGGGGCTCGTACTATGGCTACACCTTC. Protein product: CAISETGGSYYGYTF.

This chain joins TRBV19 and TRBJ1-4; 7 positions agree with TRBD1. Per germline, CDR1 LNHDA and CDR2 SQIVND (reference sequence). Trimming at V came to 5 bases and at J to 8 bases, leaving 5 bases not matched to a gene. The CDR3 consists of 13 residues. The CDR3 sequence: CASSLTGQEKLFF. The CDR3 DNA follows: TGTGCCAGTAGTTTAACGGGACAGGAAAAACTGTTTTTT.

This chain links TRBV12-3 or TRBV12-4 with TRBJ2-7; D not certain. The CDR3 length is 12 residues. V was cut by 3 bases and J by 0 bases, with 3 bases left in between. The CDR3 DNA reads TGTGCCAGCAGTTTCTTCTCCTACGAGCAGTACTTC. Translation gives CASSFFSYEQYF.

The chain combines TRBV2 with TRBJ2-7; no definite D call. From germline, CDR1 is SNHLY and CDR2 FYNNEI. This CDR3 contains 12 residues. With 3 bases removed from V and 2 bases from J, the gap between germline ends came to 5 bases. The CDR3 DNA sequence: TGTGCCAGCAGTGACGACACCTACGAGCAGTACTTC. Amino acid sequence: CASSDDTYEQYF.

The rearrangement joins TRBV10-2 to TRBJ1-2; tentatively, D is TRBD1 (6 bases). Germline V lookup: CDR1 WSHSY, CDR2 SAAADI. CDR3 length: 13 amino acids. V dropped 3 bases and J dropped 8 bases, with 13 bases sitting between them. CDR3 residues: CASSETGIGGYTF. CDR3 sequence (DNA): TGCGCCAGCAGTGAAACAGGGATTGGGGGCTACACCTTC.